This T cell receptor (beta chain) was captured in a study of Ad26.COV2.S vaccination and SARS-CoV-2 variants. Study background: Donor allocation was to the COV1001 Ad26.COV2.S trial arm.

Findings of the study overall: Spike-specific TCR breadth ran higher among vaccine recipients than placebo recipients. Overall T cell responses may have been underestimated by the analyses of TCR breadth and depth.

TCRdb keeps only in-frame clones here, not all; method: immunoSEQ multiplex PCR. The sample has 300,000 to 500,000 clones, approximately 90% seen once. This clone was found once. Its antigen is unidentified. Germline assignment: CDR1 MNHNY and CDR2 SVGAGI (reference sequence). Trimming removed 5 bases at V and 0 bases at J, with 10 bases between. This CDR3 comprises 14 residues. Treatment denoted: roughly 19 received Ad26.COV2.S at low or high dose, single or two shots; roughly 5 received placebo; per-sample allocation not given. Day 63 following the first vaccine or placebo injection was when the samples were taken. As its vector, the vaccine had Ad26, which expressed Wuhan-strain SARS-CoV-2 spike.

The chain carries TRBV6-6 and TRBJ1-1; weak D call: TRBD1 (5 bases). The receptor was isolated from a person aged 18 to 65 who received the Ad26.COV2.S COVID-19 vaccine or a placebo. The specimen comprised peripheral blood, sampled in a trial of Ad26.COV2.S vaccine versus placebo. CDR3 bases: TGTGCCAGCAGTGTGAGAGGGGTGAACACTGAAGCTTTCTTT. The encoded protein is CASSVRGVNTEAFF.